A selection of T cell receptor beta chains follows, all from one sample in a study of shared clonotypes between healthy human individuals. Clones were sequenced by immunoSEQ multiplex PCR, and TCRdb holds only the in-frame ones, with some missing. This sample has a few million clones; approximately 96% occur once, and the top ten carry 0.1% to 0.15%. Specimen: naive CD4+ T cells sorted from blood. The receptors originated from a man between 18 and 29 years old in good health. The CDR3 runs from the conserved cysteine through the conserved F or W. The order of the fields is D gene, J gene, clone size, V gene, CDR3 protein, CDR3 DNA. The D gene is left open where the match is weak. Part of the rows lack a size; the others show once, few, many or a class for expanded clones.

NA	TRBJ1-2	NA	TRBV25-1	CASSVGRGLDGYTF	TGTGCCAGCAGTGTTGGGAGAGGCCTGGATGGCTACACCTTC
TRBD1	TRBJ2-3	NA	TRBV15	CATSKRDRDTDTQYF	TGTGCCACCAGCAAAAGGGACAGAGACACAGATACGCAGTATTTT
TRBD1	TRBJ2-2	NA	TRBV5-1	CASSSGTGRTGELFF	TGCGCCAGCAGCTCTGGGACAGGGAGGACCGGGGAGCTGTTTTTT
NA	TRBJ1-1	NA	TRBV28	CASSRTENTEAFF	TGTGCCAGCAGTAGGACGGAAAACACTGAAGCTTTCTTT
NA	TRBJ1-5	NA	TRBV6-1	CASRLDSGNQPQHF	TGTGCCAGCAGATTGGACAGTGGGAATCAGCCCCAGCATTTT
NA	TRBJ2-7	NA	TRBV2	CASRSSYEQYF	TGTGCCAGCAGGTCGTCTTACGAGCAGTACTTC
NA	TRBJ2-3	once	TRBV28	CAVGGRDTQYF	TGTGCCGTAGGAGGGAGGGATACGCAGTATTTT
NA	TRBJ2-3	NA	TRBV6-5	CASSYTDSTDTQYF	TGTGCCAGCAGTTACACTGACAGCACAGATACGCAGTATTTT
NA	TRBJ1-3	NA	TRBV11-2	CASSSGQPDSGNTIYF	TGTGCCAGCAGCTCCGGACAGCCCGACTCTGGAAACACCATATATTTT
TRBD1	TRBJ1-3	NA	TRBV5-1	CASSQTGAGNTIYF	TGCGCCAGCAGCCAGACAGGGGCTGGAAACACCATATATTTT
NA	TRBJ2-2	NA	TRBV11-2	CASSLVVQVTGELFF	TGTGCCAGCAGCTTGGTTGTACAGGTCACCGGGGAGCTGTTTTTT
TRBD1	TRBJ2-7	NA	TRBV15	CATSRYALGQGSYEQYF	TGTGCCACCAGCAGATATGCCTTAGGACAGGGCTCCTACGAGCAGTACTTC
NA	TRBJ1-1	NA	TRBV7-9	CASSLGPSEAFF	TGTGCCAGCAGCTTAGGCCCCAGTGAAGCTTTCTTT
NA	TRBJ1-2	NA	TRBV6-5	CASSYSDQDYGYTF	TGTGCCAGCAGTTACTCGGACCAAGACTATGGCTACACCTTC
TRBD1	TRBJ2-1	NA	TRBV11-2	CASSLDRAGGHEQFF	TGTGCCAGCAGCTTAGATCGGGCAGGGGGTCATGAGCAGTTCTTC
NA	TRBJ1-4	NA	TRBV2	CASRGDATNEKLFF	TGTGCCAGCAGGGGAGATGCAACTAATGAAAAACTGTTTTTT
TRBD1	TRBJ1-5	NA	TRBV5-6	CASSFQFKGQGVQPQHF	TGTGCCAGCAGCTTTCAGTTCAAGGGACAGGGGGTCCAGCCCCAGCATTTT
NA	TRBJ2-7	once	TRBV15	CATSRDLGYSGLYEQYF	TGTGCCACCAGCAGAGATCTTGGGTATTCAGGGTTATACGAGCAGTACTTC
NA	TRBJ2-2	NA	TRBV2	CASSEVGWGPNTGELFF	TGTGCCAGCAGTGAGGTTGGGTGGGGGCCGAACACCGGGGAGCTGTTTTTT
TRBD1	TRBJ2-2	NA	TRBV7-2	CASSLFGTGIGELFF	TGTGCCAGCAGCTTATTCGGGACAGGGATCGGGGAGCTGTTTTTT
NA	TRBJ2-1	NA	TRBV9	CASSVWESSYNEQFF	TGTGCCAGCAGCGTGTGGGAAAGCTCCTACAATGAGCAGTTCTTC
NA	TRBJ1-5	NA	TRBV5-5	CASSLTELSNQPQHF	TGTGCCAGCAGCTTAACAGAGCTTAGCAATCAGCCCCAGCATTTT
NA	TRBJ2-2	NA	TRBV4-1	CASSRGLGVTGELFF	TGCGCCAGCAGCCGCGGCCTAGGGGTCACCGGGGAGCTGTTTTTT
TRBD2	TRBJ2-7	NA	TRBV18	CASSTSGGPYEQYF	TGTGCCAGCTCAACCTCGGGGGGACCTTACGAGCAGTACTTC
NA	TRBJ1-3	NA	TRBV30	CAWKGGGNTIYF	TGTGCCTGGAAGGGGGGCGGAAACACCATATATTTT
TRBD1	TRBJ1-1	NA	TRBV28	CASGQGKYNTEAFF	TGTGCCAGCGGACAGGGGAAGTATAACACTGAAGCTTTCTTT
NA	TRBJ2-1	NA	TRBV6-5	CASSTNTNEQFF	TGTGCCAGCAGTACCAACACCAATGAGCAGTTCTTC
NA	TRBJ2-7	NA	TRBV7-2	CASSLFGTAYEQYF	TGTGCCAGCAGCTTATTCGGGACGGCGTACGAGCAGTACTTC
TRBD1	TRBJ1-5	NA	TRBV2	CASSGTASNQPQHF	TGTGCCAGCAGCGGGACAGCTAGCAATCAGCCCCAGCATTTT
TRBD2	TRBJ2-3	NA	TRBV2	CASSEYGLGSDTQYF	TGTGCCAGCAGTGAATATGGACTAGGCTCAGATACGCAGTATTTT
NA	TRBJ2-7	NA	TRBV9	CASSTSGISYEQYF	TGTGCCAGCAGTACAAGCGGTATCTCCTACGAGCAGTACTTC
NA	TRBJ1-2	NA	TRBV30	CAFNTNYGYTF	TGTGCCTTCAACACCAACTATGGCTACACCTTC
NA	TRBJ1-1	NA	TRBV14	CASSQVRAYGNTEAFF	TGTGCCAGCAGCCAAGTCCGGGCCTATGGGAACACTGAAGCTTTCTTT
NA	TRBJ2-4	NA	TRBV7-2	CASSRTGRPNDPYF	TGTGCCAGCAGTCGGACCGGGAGACCTAATGACCCGTACTTC
TRBD2	TRBJ2-7	NA	TRBV18	CASSRTSGGSLYEQYF	TGTGCCAGCTCACGGACTAGCGGGGGGTCTCTTTACGAGCAGTACTTC
NA	TRBJ2-7	NA	TRBV18	CASSPQTNSYEQYF	TGTGCCAGCTCACCCCAGACAAACTCCTACGAGCAGTACTTC
NA	TRBJ2-7	NA	TRBV18	CASSSSYEQYF	TGTGCCAGCTCCTCATCCTACGAGCAGTACTTC
NA	TRBJ2-2	NA	TRBV5-6	CASSLGSPNTGELFF	TGTGCCAGCAGCTTGGGGAGCCCCAACACCGGGGAGCTGTTTTTT
NA	TRBJ2-1	NA	TRBV11-2	CASSFQGTTNEQFF	TGTGCCAGCAGCTTCCAGGGGACTACGAATGAGCAGTTCTTC
NA	TRBJ2-1	NA	TRBV5-1	CASSLGQERQFF	TGCGCCAGCAGCTTGGGGCAGGAAAGGCAGTTCTTC